A single sample gave rise to the 26 T cell receptor beta chains below, sequenced in a study of neurological immune-mediated disorders (dated by TCRdb to between 2018 and 2021). Receptors were amplified or captured by 5' RACE. The reads were generated on an Illumina HiSeq 2500. Using fastp trimming at Q25 and MiXCR clonotype assembly, TCRdb reanalyzed the public sequencing data and kept in-frame beta chains. For every CDR3 protein sequence, its rows merge into one entry that carries the most common genes and DNA. Counted in this sample were about 55,000 distinct CDR3 sequences; more than 3% of them appeared once. The top ten clones comprise 1.5% to 2% of the sample. Input material: CD4+ T cells from blood. The receptors originated from a woman aged 40 to 50 with multiple sclerosis.

This clonotype was recorded at least ten times. The chain combines TRBV7-9 with TRBJ2-3; D is unresolved. CDR3 size: 14 residues. The germline gives CDR1 SEHNR, CDR2 FQNEAQ (reference sequence). Trimming pared 5 bases from V and 3 bases from J, leaving 12 bases between. As DNA, the CDR3 is TGTGCCAGCAGCGCCATCGAATTTACAGATACGCAGTATTTT. Encoded protein: CASSAIEFTDTQYF.

This clonotype was seen many times. The chain uses TRBV5-1 and TRBJ1-2; possibly TRBD1 for D (6 bases). V lost 5 bases and J lost 8, with 22 bases in between. This CDR3 has 15 residues. Germline CDR1 is SGHRS and CDR2 is YFSETQ. The CDR3 protein is CASRPYQLTGEGYTF. CDR3 nucleotide sequence: TGCGCCAGCAGACCCTATCAACTGACAGGAGAGGGCTACACCTTC.

This clonotype was recorded many times. The chain has TRBV4-1 and TRBJ2-3, with D perhaps TRBD2 (7 bases). This CDR3 is built from 14 residues. Germline CDR1 MGHRA, CDR2 YSYEKL. V lost 6 bases and J 3 bases, leaving 13 bases between the germline ends. The CDR3 DNA reads TGCGCCAGCAGGGAGCGGGACACAACAGATACGCAGTATTTT. Translated: CASRERDTTDTQYF.

This clonotype was detected many times. The gene calls are TRBV5-1 and TRBJ1-1; D remains unclear. CDR1 and CDR2 (germline): SGHRS, YFSETQ. V lost 1 base to trimming and J lost 1 base, with 17 bases between them. CDR3 length: 17 amino acids. The CDR3 protein is CASSLIFRGPGNTEAFF. Here the CDR3 DNA reads TGCGCCAGCAGCTTGATATTTAGAGGGCCCGGGAACACTGAAGCTTTCTTT.

This clonotype occurred many times. V gene TRBV5-1 combines with J gene TRBJ2-7; D possibly corresponds to TRBD1 (5 bases). The V end was cut by 2 bases, the J end by 3 bases, with 15 bases between. The CDR3 length is 15 residues. Per germline, CDR1 SGHRS and CDR2 YFSETQ. The CDR3 region is CASSLDTGSNYEQYF. CDR3 DNA sequence: TGCGCCAGCAGCTTAGACACAGGAAGTAACTACGAGCAGTACTTC. Filled out from reference TRBV5-1 and TRBJ2-7, the complete variable domain reads KAGVTQTPRYLIKTRGQQVTLSCSPISGHRSVSWYQQTPGQGLQFLFEYFSETQRNKGNFPGRFSGRQFSNSRSEMNVSTLELGDSALYLCASSLDTGSNYEQYFGPGTRLTVT.

The sample holds many counts of this clonotype. The chain combines TRBV12-3 or TRBV12-4 with TRBJ2-7, with D perhaps TRBD1 or TRBD2 (5 bases each). The CDR3 has 12 residues. The V and J ends lost 5 bases and 12 bases respectively, with 17 bases between them. CDR3 DNA: TGTGCCAGCAGTCGGGGCTCATTACGAGGGTACTTC. It codes for CASSRGSLRGYF.

At least ten counts were recorded for this clonotype. In nucleotides, the CDR3 is TGCAGCGTTGAAGCGTCTGGGGGAGAGACCCAGTACTTC. The encoded protein is CSVEASGGETQYF. This chain links TRBV29-1 with TRBJ2-5; D may match TRBD1 or TRBD2 (5 bases each). The CDR3 is made up of 13 amino acids. V dropped 1 base and J dropped 4 bases, with 10 bases sitting between them. Looked up from germline, CDR1 is SQVTM and CDR2 is ANQGSEA.

Many counts were recorded for this clonotype. The gene calls are TRBV7-9 and TRBJ2-4, with D uncertain. The CDR3 has 15 amino acids. Germline CDR1 and CDR2: SEHNR and FQNEAQ (reference sequence). V was trimmed by 3 bases and J by 3 bases, leaving 12 bases between them. In DNA form, the CDR3 reads TGTGCCAGCAGCTTGCGACTCGCACACAAAAACATTCAGTACTTC. Protein sequence: CASSLRLAHKNIQYF.

This clonotype was observed many times. The gene calls are TRBV4-1 and TRBJ1-6, with a weak D call TRBD1 (6 bases). V lost 2 bases and J lost 2, with 31 bases in between. The CDR3 is 23 amino acids. Germline loops: CDR1 MGHRA, CDR2 YSYEKL. DNA for the CDR3: TGCGCCAGCAGCCAAAGTCATTTTGGAGTCTCTGGGCAGGGGAGGACCTATAATTCACCCCTCCACTTT. It codes for CASSQSHFGVSGQGRTYNSPLHF.

This clonotype was counted ten times or more. The chain has TRBV20-1 and TRBJ1-5, with D perhaps TRBD1 (6 bases). V dropped 3 bases and J dropped 10 bases, with 22 bases sitting between them. The CDR3 is made up of 15 amino acids. The germline gives CDR1 DFQATT, CDR2 SNEGSKA (reference sequence). The CDR3, as DNA: TGCAGTGCTAGGCCCGGGGGAGTAGGGGGTGGACCCCAGCATTTT. As protein: CSARPGGVGGGPQHF.

This clonotype was detected ten times or more. This sequence joins TRBV5-1 and TRBJ2-1; 9 positions agree with TRBD2. This CDR3 is built from 15 residues. Germline loops: CDR1 SGHRS, CDR2 YFSETQ. The ends lost 4 bases at V and 9 bases at J; junction bases unmatched: 11. The DNA for the CDR3 is TGCGCCAGCAGCCAGGGGGGACTAGCAATCGGTGAGCAGTTCTTC. Amino acids: CASSQGGLAIGEQFF.

The gene calls are TRBV11-2 and TRBJ2-5; D is unresolved. Germline V lookup: CDR1 SGHAT, CDR2 FQNNGV. Trimming removed 3 bases from V and 4 bases from J, with 15 bases in between. CDR3 length equals 15 residues. CDR3 loop: CASSLVFGNPETQYF. The CDR3 DNA reads as TGTGCCAGCAGCTTGGTGTTTGGGAACCCAGAGACCCAGTACTTC.

This clonotype was observed many times. The chain carries TRBV5-1 and TRBJ2-1; TRBD1 or TRBD2 may be the D gene (5 bases each). Trimming stripped 4 bases from V and 6 bases from J, with 17 bases between. Germline values: CDR1 SGHRS, CDR2 YFSETQ. The length of the CDR3 is 15 residues. The CDR3 sequence is CASSPLTGLGNEQFF. CDR3 nucleotide sequence: TGCGCCAGCAGCCCCCTCACGGGGCTCGGCAATGAGCAGTTCTTC.

This clonotype was seen at least ten times. The chain combines TRBV5-6 with TRBJ2-2, with unresolved D. Per the germline V gene, CDR1 is SGHDT and CDR2 is YYEEEE. The CDR3 runs 18 residues. V was shortened by 2 bases and J by 2 bases, with 19 bases between the two germline ends. The CDR3 DNA reads TGTGCCAGCAGCTTTAATCGAATAATGCTTCAAAACACCGGGGAGCTGTTTTTT. Protein: CASSFNRIMLQNTGELFF. Based on the CDR3 plus reference TRBV5-6 and TRBJ2-2, the full variable domain is DAGVTQSPTHLIKTRGQQVTLRCSPKSGHDTVSWYQQALGQGPQFIFQYYEEEERQRGNFPDRFSGHQFPNYSSELNVNALLLGDSALYLCASSFNRIMLQNTGELFFGEGSRLTVL.

This clonotype came up many times. The chain is built from TRBV6-5 and TRBJ1-2, with a weak D call TRBD1 (6 bases). Germline lookup yields CDR1 MNHEY and CDR2 SVGAGI. The CDR3 consists of 13 residues. V dropped 10 bases and J dropped 3 bases, with 15 bases sitting between them. Written as DNA, the CDR3 is TGTGCCACCAAACGCGCAGGGGACTATGGCTACACCTTC. It is translated as CATKRAGDYGYTF.

The sample holds many counts of this clonotype. The genes are TRBV5-1 and TRBJ2-7; the D gene is possibly TRBD1 (6 bases). Trimming pared 2 bases from V and 2 bases from J, leaving 14 bases between. This CDR3 has 15 amino acids. The germline gives CDR1 SGHRS, CDR2 YFSETQ. Here the CDR3 reads CASSFLSEGAYEQYF. CDR3 coding DNA: TGCGCCAGCAGCTTCCTTTCCGAGGGGGCCTACGAGCAGTACTTC.

This clonotype was detected many times. The chain is built from TRBV20-1 and TRBJ2-1; D is undetermined. This CDR3 region has 14 residues. The germline V gene has CDR1 DFQATT and CDR2 SNEGSKA (reference sequence). Trimming removed 3 bases from V and 0 bases from J, with 9 bases in between. DNA for the CDR3: TGCAGTGCTAGGACTCCAGCCTCCTACAATGAGCAGTTCTTC. Translation gives CSARTPASYNEQFF.

The table lists this clonotype with many counts. The CDR3 loop is CASSLRTGATYEQYF. In DNA, the CDR3 is TGTGCCAGCAGCCTTCGGACAGGGGCAACATACGAGCAGTACTTC. The chain is built from TRBV5-5 and TRBJ2-7; TRBD1 matches at 9 bases. The V segment lost 4 bases and the J segment 4 bases; nucleotides outside the gene matches: 9. This CDR3 has 15 residues. Germline lookup yields CDR1 SGHKS and CDR2 YYEKEE (reference sequence).

The table lists this clonotype with many counts. CDR3 amino acids: CASSPNPGNTIYF. The CDR3 bases are TGCGCCAGCAGCCCAAACCCTGGAAACACCATATATTTT. The chain is built from TRBV5-1 and TRBJ1-3; D gene uncertain. V dropped 4 bases and J dropped 2 bases, with 7 bases sitting between them. The CDR3 is 13 residues long. The germline V gene has CDR1 SGHRS and CDR2 YFSETQ.

This clonotype was seen at least ten times. This chain connects TRBV7-9 to TRBJ1-1; TRBD1 is a possible D gene (5 bases). The CDR3 loop spans 14 amino acids. From germline, CDR1 is SEHNR and CDR2 FQNEAQ (reference sequence). The V end was cut by 11 bases, the J end by 0 bases, with 16 bases between. CDR3 bases: TGTGCCCTTGGGGGGGTAACCATGAACACTGAAGCTTTCTTT. Protein product: CALGGVTMNTEAFF.

This clonotype was seen ten or more times. J is TRBJ2-7 and V is TRBV14; D is perhaps TRBD1 or TRBD2 (5 bases each). In germline, CDR1 is SGHDN, CDR2 FVKESK. The ends were cut back, 1 base at V and 7 bases at J, with 14 bases in the middle. This CDR3 spans 14 amino acids. The DNA of the CDR3 is TGTGCCAGCAGCCAAGCAGGGACGGCGGAGGAGCAGTACTTC. It yields the protein CASSQAGTAEEQYF. Variable domain in full (rest from reference TRBV14 and TRBJ2-7): EAGVTQFPSHSVIEKGQTVTLRCDPISGHDNLYWYRRVMGKEIKFLLHFVKESKQDESGMPNNRFLAERTGGTYSTLKVQPAELEDSGVYFCASSQAGTAEEQYFGPGTRLTVT.

This clonotype was observed at least ten times. The chain employs TRBV5-1 and TRBJ2-3, with TRBD1 matching over 7 bases. This CDR3 region has 18 residues. Germline CDR1 is SGHRS and CDR2 is YFSETQ. V shed 1 base and J 5 bases; nucleotides not matched to a gene: 16. The chain's CDR3 is CASSLSVGGPAGLDTQYF. For the CDR3, the DNA is TGCGCCAGCAGCTTGTCGGTAGGGGGCCCGGCTGGGTTAGATACGCAGTATTTT. Full variable domain (outside the CDR3, taken from reference TRBV5-1 and TRBJ2-3): KAGVTQTPRYLIKTRGQQVTLSCSPISGHRSVSWYQQTPGQGLQFLFEYFSETQRNKGNFPGRFSGRQFSNSRSEMNVSTLELGDSALYLCASSLSVGGPAGLDTQYFGPGTRLTVL.

V and J are TRBV3-1 and TRBJ2-1, with D possibly being TRBD2 (6 bases). The V and J ends lost 7 bases and 10 bases respectively, with 11 bases between them. The CDR3 covers 11 residues. The germline gives CDR1 LGHDT, CDR2 YNNKEL (reference sequence). The CDR3 region has the DNA TGTGCCAGCACCCTTCGGGGGGAGCAGTTCTTC. Its translation: CASTLRGEQFF.

This clonotype was seen repeatedly, ten times or more. The chain couples TRBV10-3 to TRBJ2-5, with 7 positions matching TRBD1. Trimming at V came to 6 bases and at J to 1 base, leaving 2 bases not matched to a gene. The CDR3 runs to 13 residues. From germline, CDR1 is ENHRY and CDR2 SYGVKD. CDR3 sequence (DNA): TGTGCCATCAGCCGGGACAGCCAAGAGACCCAGTACTTC. Protein sequence: CAISRDSQETQYF.

V is TRBV12-3 or TRBV12-4 and J is TRBJ2-1, with D possibly TRBD2 on 7 matching bases. This CDR3 spans 15 amino acids. Trimming shortened V by 7 bases and J by 0 bases, and 13 bases separated the two germline ends. CDR3 residues: CASTLRGASYNEQFF. The CDR3 coding sequence is TGTGCCAGCACCTTACGGGGGGCCTCCTACAATGAGCAGTTCTTC.

In its sample, this clonotype was seen a few times. A much larger clone is a single base away; this may be a read error. This chain's CDR3 is CASDRIRGEKLFF. In nucleotides, the CDR3 is TGTGCCTCCGACCGGATCCGGGGTGAAAAACTGTTTTTT. V and J are TRBV19 and TRBJ1-4; unclear D gene. Trimming shortened V by 11 bases and J by 7 bases, and 17 bases separated the two germline ends. This CDR3 contains 13 residues. Germline V CDR1 and CDR2: LNHDA, SQIVND (reference sequence).